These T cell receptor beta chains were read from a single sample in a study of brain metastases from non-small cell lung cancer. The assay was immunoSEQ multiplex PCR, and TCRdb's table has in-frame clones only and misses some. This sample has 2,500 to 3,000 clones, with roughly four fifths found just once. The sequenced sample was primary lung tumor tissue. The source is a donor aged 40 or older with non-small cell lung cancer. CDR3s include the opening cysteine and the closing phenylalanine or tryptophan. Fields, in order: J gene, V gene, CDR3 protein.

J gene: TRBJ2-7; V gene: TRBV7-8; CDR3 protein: CASSPGTTEQYF
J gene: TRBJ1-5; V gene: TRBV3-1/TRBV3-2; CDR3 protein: CTSSQPRQMVSNQPQHF
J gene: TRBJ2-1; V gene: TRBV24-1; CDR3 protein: CATSETIAEQFF
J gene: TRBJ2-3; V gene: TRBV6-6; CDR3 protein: CASSPGVRTDTQYF
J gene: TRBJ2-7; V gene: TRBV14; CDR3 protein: CASRADGQDPYEQYF
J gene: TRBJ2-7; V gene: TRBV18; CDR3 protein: CASSPLGRGNDEQYF
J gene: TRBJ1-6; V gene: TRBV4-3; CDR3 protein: CASSQDGNRINPLHF
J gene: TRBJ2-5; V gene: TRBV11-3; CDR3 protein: CASSPGTPGPETQYF
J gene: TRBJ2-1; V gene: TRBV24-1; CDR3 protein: CAISDLGVSYNEQFF
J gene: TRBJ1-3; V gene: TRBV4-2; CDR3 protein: CASSQDRRNTIYF
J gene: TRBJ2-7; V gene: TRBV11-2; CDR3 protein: CASSLMIASGSEQYF
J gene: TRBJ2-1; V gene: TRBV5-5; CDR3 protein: CASSLGGRYDEQFF
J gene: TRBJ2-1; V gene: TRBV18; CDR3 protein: CASSRESYEQFF
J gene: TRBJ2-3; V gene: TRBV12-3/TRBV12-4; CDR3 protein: CASSLRVQVTQYF